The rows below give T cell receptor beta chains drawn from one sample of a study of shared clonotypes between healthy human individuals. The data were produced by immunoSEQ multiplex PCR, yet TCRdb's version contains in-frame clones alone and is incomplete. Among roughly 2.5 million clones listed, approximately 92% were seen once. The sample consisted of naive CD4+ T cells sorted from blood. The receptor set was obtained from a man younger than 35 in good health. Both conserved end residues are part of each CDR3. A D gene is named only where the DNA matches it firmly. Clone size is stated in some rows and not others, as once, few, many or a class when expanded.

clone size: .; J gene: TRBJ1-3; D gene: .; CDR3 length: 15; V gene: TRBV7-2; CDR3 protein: CASSFPHPRGNTIYF; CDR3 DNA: TGTGCCAGCAGCTTCCCCCACCCCAGGGGCAACACCATATATTTT
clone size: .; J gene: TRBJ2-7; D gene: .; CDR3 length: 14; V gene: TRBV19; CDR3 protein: CASSIDRLSYEQYF; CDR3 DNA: TGTGCCAGTAGTATAGATCGTCTTTCCTACGAGCAGTACTTC
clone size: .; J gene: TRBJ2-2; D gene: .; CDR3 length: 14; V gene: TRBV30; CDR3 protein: CAWRMFANTGELFF; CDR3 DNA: TGTGCCTGGAGGATGTTCGCGAACACCGGGGAGCTGTTTTTT
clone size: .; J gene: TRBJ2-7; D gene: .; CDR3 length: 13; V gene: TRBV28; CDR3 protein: CASSVAGPYEQYF; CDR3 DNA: TGTGCCAGCAGCGTGGCAGGGCCCTACGAGCAGTACTTC
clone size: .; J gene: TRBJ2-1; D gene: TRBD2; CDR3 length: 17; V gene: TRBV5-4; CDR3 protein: CASSPGPPSGGANEQFF; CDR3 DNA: TGTGCCAGCAGCCCCGGTCCCCCCAGCGGGGGGGCCAATGAGCAGTTCTTC
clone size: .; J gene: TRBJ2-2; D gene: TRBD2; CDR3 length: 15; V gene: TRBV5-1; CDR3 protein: CASSAGLVNTGELFF; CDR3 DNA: TGCGCCAGCAGCGCGGGACTAGTTAACACCGGGGAGCTGTTTTTT
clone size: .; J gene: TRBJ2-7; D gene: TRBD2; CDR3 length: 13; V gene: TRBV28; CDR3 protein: CASRSGGSLEQYF; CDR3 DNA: TGTGCCAGCAGAAGCGGGGGATCTCTGGAGCAGTACTTC
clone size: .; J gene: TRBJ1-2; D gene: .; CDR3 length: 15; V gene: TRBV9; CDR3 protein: CASSVGTPRIYGYTF; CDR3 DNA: TGTGCCAGCAGCGTAGGAACCCCGAGGATATATGGCTACACCTTC
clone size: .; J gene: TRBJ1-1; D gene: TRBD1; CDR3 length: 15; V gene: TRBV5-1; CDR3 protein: CASSLGTGGRTEAFF; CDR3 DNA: TGCGCCAGCAGCCTGGGGACAGGGGGTCGTACTGAAGCTTTCTTT
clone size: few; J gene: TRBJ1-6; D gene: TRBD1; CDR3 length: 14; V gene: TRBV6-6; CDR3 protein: CASTLTGVRSPLHF; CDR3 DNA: TGTGCCAGCACCCTTACAGGGGTACGGTCACCCCTCCACTTT
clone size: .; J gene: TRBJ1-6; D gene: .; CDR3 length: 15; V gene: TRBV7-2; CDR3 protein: CASSPGHVGSAPLHF; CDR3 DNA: TGTGCCAGCAGCCCGGGACATGTGGGGAGCGCACCCCTCCACTTT
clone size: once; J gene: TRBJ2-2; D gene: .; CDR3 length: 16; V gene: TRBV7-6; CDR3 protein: CASSLIGGSGTGELFF; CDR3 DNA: TGTGCCAGCAGCTTAATCGGGGGAAGTGGAACCGGGGAGCTGTTTTTT
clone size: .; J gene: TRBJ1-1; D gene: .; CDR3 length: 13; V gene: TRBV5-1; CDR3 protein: CASSLAGAGEAFF; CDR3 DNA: TGCGCCAGCAGCTTGGCCGGGGCGGGTGAAGCTTTCTTT
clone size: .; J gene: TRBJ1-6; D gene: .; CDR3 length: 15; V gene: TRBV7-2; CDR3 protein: CASSLNAQGNSPLHF; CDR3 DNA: TGTGCCAGCAGCTTAAACGCGCAGGGAAATTCACCCCTCCACTTT
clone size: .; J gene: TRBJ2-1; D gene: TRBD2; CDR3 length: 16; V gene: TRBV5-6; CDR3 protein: CASSLLAGANSNEQFF; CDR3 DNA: TGTGCCAGCAGCTTATTAGCGGGGGCCAACTCGAATGAGCAGTTCTTC
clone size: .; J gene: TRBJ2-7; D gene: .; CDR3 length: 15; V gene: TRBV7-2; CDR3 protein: CASSLSPQGSYEQYF; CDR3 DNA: TGTGCCAGCAGCTTAAGTCCCCAGGGTTCCTACGAGCAGTACTTC
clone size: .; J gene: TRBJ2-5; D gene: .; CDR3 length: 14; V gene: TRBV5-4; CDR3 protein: CASSGDRRTETQYF; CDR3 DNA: TGTGCCAGCAGCGGCGACCGGCGGACGGAGACCCAGTACTTC
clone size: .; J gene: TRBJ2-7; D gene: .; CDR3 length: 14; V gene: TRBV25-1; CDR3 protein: CASSESPGFYEQYF; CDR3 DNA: TGTGCCAGCAGTGAATCGCCGGGGTTCTACGAGCAGTACTTC
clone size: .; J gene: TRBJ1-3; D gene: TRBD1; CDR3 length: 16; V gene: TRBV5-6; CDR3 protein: CASSPYPGTAGNTIYF; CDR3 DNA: TGTGCCAGCAGCCCCTATCCCGGGACAGCTGGAAACACCATATATTTT
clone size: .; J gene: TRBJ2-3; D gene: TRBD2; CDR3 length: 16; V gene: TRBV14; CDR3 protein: CASSKDGGSETDTQYF; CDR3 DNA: TGTGCCAGCAGCAAAGACGGCGGGAGTGAGACAGATACGCAGTATTTT
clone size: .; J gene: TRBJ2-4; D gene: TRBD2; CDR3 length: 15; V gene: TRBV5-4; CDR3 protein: CASSLAGTSKNIQYF; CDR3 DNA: TGTGCCAGCAGCTTGGCGGGGACTAGCAAAAACATTCAGTACTTC
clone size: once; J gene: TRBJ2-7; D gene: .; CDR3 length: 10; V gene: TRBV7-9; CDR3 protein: CASSGERQYF; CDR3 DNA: TGTGCCAGCAGTGGGGAGCGGCAGTACTTC
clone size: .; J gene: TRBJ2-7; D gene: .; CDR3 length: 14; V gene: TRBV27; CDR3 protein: CASSFLGPSYEQYF; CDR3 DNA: TGTGCCAGCAGTTTTCTGGGACCAAGCTACGAGCAGTACTTC
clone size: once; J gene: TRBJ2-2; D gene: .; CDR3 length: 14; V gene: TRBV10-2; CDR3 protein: CASTRTTNTGELFF; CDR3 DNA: TGCGCCAGCACTAGGACTACGAACACCGGGGAGCTGTTTTTT
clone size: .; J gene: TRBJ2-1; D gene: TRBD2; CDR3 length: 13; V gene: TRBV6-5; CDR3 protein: CGAGLSSYNEQFF; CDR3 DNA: TGCGGAGCGGGACTGAGCTCCTACAATGAGCAGTTCTTC
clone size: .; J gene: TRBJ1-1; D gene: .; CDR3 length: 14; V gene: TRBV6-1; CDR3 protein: CASSESMVNTEAFF; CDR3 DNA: TGTGCCAGCAGTGAATCTATGGTGAACACTGAAGCTTTCTTT
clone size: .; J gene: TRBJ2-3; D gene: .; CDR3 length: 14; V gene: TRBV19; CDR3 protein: CASRSRPPADTQYF; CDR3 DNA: TGTGCCTCTAGGTCCCGACCCCCAGCAGATACGCAGTATTTT
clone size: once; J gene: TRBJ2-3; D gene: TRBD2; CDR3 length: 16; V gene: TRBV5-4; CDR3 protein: CASSPPDAGDARTQYF; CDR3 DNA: TGTGCCAGCAGCCCGCCGGACGCGGGGGACGCGCGGACGCAGTATTTT
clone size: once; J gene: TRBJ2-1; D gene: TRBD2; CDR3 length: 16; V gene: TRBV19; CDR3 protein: CASKYLAGGPVSEQFF; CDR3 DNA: TGTGCCAGTAAATACCTAGCGGGGGGCCCGGTATCTGAGCAGTTCTTC
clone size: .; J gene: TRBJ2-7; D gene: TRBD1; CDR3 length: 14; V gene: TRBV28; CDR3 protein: CASSLGQGASEQYF; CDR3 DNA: TGTGCCAGCAGTTTAGGACAGGGGGCGTCCGAGCAGTACTTC
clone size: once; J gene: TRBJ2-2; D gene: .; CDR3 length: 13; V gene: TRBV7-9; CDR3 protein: CASSLGAAGELFF; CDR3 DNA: TGTGCCAGCAGCTTAGGGGCAGCCGGGGAGCTGTTTTTT
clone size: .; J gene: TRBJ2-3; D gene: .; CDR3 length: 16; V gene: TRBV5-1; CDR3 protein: CASSLSPYRGTDTQYF; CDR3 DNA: TGCGCCAGCAGCTTGTCGCCCTATCGGGGCACAGATACGCAGTATTTT
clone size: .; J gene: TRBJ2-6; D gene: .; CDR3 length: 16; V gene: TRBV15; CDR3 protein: CATSRPTGTGANVLTF; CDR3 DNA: TGTGCCACCAGCCGACCTACAGGGACCGGGGCCAACGTCCTGACTTTC
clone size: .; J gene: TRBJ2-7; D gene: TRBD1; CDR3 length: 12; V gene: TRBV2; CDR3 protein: CASNLQGAEQYF; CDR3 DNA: TGTGCCAGCAACCTACAGGGGGCCGAGCAGTACTTC
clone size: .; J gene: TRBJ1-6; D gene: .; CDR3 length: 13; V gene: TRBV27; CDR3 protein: CASSLLEDSPLHF; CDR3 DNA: TGTGCCAGCAGTCTGCTTGAGGATTCACCCCTCCACTTT
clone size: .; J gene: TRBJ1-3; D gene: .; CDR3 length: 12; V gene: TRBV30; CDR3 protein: CAWSLAGNTIYF; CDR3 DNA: TGTGCCTGGAGTTTGGCTGGAAACACCATATATTTT
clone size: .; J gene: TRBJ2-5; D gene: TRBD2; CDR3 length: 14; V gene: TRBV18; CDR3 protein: CASSLSGGQETQYF; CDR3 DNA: TGTGCCAGCTCACTCAGCGGGGGCCAAGAGACCCAGTACTTC
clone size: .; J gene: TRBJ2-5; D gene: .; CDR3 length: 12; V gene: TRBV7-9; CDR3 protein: CASGLEGETQYF; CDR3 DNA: TGTGCCAGCGGCCTGGAGGGAGAGACCCAGTACTTC
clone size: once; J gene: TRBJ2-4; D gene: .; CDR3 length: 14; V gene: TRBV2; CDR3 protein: CASKDYQAKNIQYF; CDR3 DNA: TGTGCCAGCAAAGACTACCAAGCCAAAAACATTCAGTACTTC
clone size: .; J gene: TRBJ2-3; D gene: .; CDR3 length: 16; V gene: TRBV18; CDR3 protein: CASSPPATSWADTQYF; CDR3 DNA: TGTGCCAGCTCACCCCCAGCAACTTCCTGGGCAGATACGCAGTATTTT
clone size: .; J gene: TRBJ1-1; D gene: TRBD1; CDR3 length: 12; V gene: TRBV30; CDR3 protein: CALATGTDEAFF; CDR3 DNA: TGTGCATTAGCTACCGGGACAGATGAAGCTTTCTTT